The 22 T cell receptor beta chains below were found in one sample sequenced in a study of CD8 T cells in ankylosing spondylitis. TCRdb fed the 5' RACE reads into MiXCR, producing one record per CDR3 protein. The table lists about 220,000 distinct CDR3 sequences, 10% to 13% of them singletons. Material: blood, either unsorted or a sorted T cell fraction (not recorded which). These receptor sequences come from a male donor with ankylosing spondylitis or in good health (not recorded which).

The sample holds many counts of this clonotype. V and J are TRBV28 and TRBJ2-3; possibly TRBD1 for D (5 bases). Trimming took 3 bases from V and 2 from J, leaving 12 bases between them. Germline V CDR1 and CDR2: MDHEN, SYDVKM. This CDR3 is built from 15 residues. The CDR3 DNA is TGTGCCAGCAGTTTCAGGGCAGAATACACAGATACGCAGTATTTT. Translating it yields CASSFRAEYTDTQYF.

This clonotype has only a few counts. This chain connects TRBV19 to TRBJ1-2, with TRBD1 identical over 10 bases. This CDR3 comprises 16 residues. V trimming: 4 bases; J trimming: 2 bases; junction bases outside the gene matches: 7. Per the germline V gene, CDR1 is LNHDA and CDR2 is SQIVND (reference sequence). The CDR3 sequence: CASSKPGQGTNYGYTF. CDR3 bases: TGTGCCAGTAGTAAACCGGGACAGGGGACAAACTATGGCTACACCTTC.

This clonotype appeared a few times. The chain recombines TRBV29-1 with TRBJ1-3; D gene unclear. Germline values: CDR1 SQVTM, CDR2 ANQGSEA. V was shortened by 4 bases and J by 0 bases, with 10 bases between the two germline ends. The CDR3 totals 14 residues. The CDR3 loop reads CSVVGTISGNTIYF. In DNA, the CDR3 is TGCAGCGTTGTCGGCACTATCTCTGGAAACACCATATATTTT.

This clonotype appeared a few times. V is TRBV7-9 and J is TRBJ1-1; 11 bases line up with TRBD1. The V gene end was trimmed by 5 bases and the J gene end by 5 bases; junction bases not matched to a gene: 10. Germline CDR1 SEHNR, CDR2 FQNEAQ (reference sequence). This CDR3 is 16 amino acids long. CDR3 in DNA: TGTGCCAGCAGCCAACAGGCCGGGACAGGGGGAACTGAAGCTTTCTTT. As protein: CASSQQAGTGGTEAFF.

This clonotype was found many times. Germline and junction disagree at one end, which may indicate a read error. The gene calls are TRBV27 and TRBJ2-1; possible D gene TRBD2, 6 bases. From germline, CDR1 is MNHEY and CDR2 SMNVEV (reference sequence). This CDR3 spans 12 amino acids. In DNA, the CDR3 is TGCGGAGCTCGGGGGAACTACAATGAGCAGTTCTTC. As protein: CGARGNYNEQFF.

This sequence joins TRBV29-1 and TRBJ2-3; TRBD1 agrees at 10 bases. CDR1 SQVTM and CDR2 ANQGSEA come from the germline V gene. The junction had 2 bases not matched to a gene; V was cut back by 3 bases and J by 2 bases. The CDR3 is made up of 14 amino acids. The CDR3 bases are TGCAGCGTTGAGACAGGGGGCAACACAGATACGCAGTATTTT. This sequence encodes CSVETGGNTDTQYF.

There are many counts of this clonotype. CDR3 sequence (DNA): TGCGCCAGCAGCTTACAGGGGTTGGCGGTTGGCTACACCTTC. Its translation is CASSLQGLAVGYTF. This chain connects TRBV5-1 to TRBJ1-2; TRBD1 matches 7 bases. Losses at the gene ends were 2 bases for V and 7 bases for J; bases not matched to a gene: 8. Germline CDR1 reads SGHRS; CDR2 reads YFSETQ. The CDR3 has 14 amino acids.

The genes are TRBV7-3 and TRBJ2-5; D is perhaps TRBD1 (5 bases). This CDR3 has 16 amino acids. In germline, CDR1 is SGHTA, CDR2 FQGTGA. With 0 bases removed from V and 1 base from J, the gap between germline ends came to 12 bases. CDR3 sequence reads: CASSLTGRRVQETQYF. The DNA for the CDR3 is TGTGCCAGCAGCTTAACAGGTCGCAGGGTCCAAGAGACCCAGTACTTC.

This clonotype was seen more than once but under ten times. The chain recombines TRBV29-1 with TRBJ1-2; D gene unclear. CDR1 is SQVTM and CDR2 is ANQGSEA in the germline V gene. V was trimmed by 4 bases and J by 6 bases, leaving 18 bases between them. This CDR3 contains 14 residues. In DNA, the CDR3 is TGCAGCGTTGTGGCGGGCCTTATGAGCGATGGCTACACCTTC. Translating it yields CSVVAGLMSDGYTF.

Worth noting for this clonotype: This may be a read error: a much more frequent sequence differs by one nucleotide. The rearrangement joins TRBV5-1 to TRBJ2-5; the match to TRBD2 covers 7 bases. Germline V CDR1 and CDR2: SGHRS, YFSETQ. This CDR3 comprises 14 residues. The CDR3 spells CASRFIAGQETQHF. DNA for the CDR3: TGCGCCAGCAGATTTATAGCGGGCCAAGAGACCCAGCACTTC.

In its sample, this clonotype was seen many times. The V call is TRBV7-2, the J call TRBJ2-7; TRBD2 matches at 9 bases. J was trimmed by 1 base and V by 5 bases; bases with no gene match: 6. The CDR3 spans 15 residues. Germline V lookup: CDR1 SGHTA, CDR2 FQGNSA. CDR3 sequence reads: CASSLSGGISYEQYF. The CDR3 region has the DNA TGTGCCAGCAGCCTTAGCGGGGGAATATCCTACGAGCAGTACTTC.

V gene TRBV14 combines with J gene TRBJ2-2; 14 positions match TRBD2. Germline V lookup: CDR1 SGHDN, CDR2 FVKESK. This CDR3 has 18 residues. V trimming: 3 bases; J trimming: 0 bases; junction bases outside the gene matches: 3. The CDR3 DNA sequence: TGTGCCAGCAGCCACGGACTAGCGGGGGGCGCGAACACCGGGGAGCTGTTTTTT. As protein: CASSHGLAGGANTGELFF.

This clonotype was picked up many times. The CDR3 is CASSVESQGSYEQYF. Here the CDR3 DNA reads TGTGCCAGCAGCGTAGAGTCACAGGGATCCTACGAGCAGTACTTC. V and J are TRBV9 and TRBJ2-7; D may be TRBD1 (6 bases). The CDR3 has 15 residues. Germline V gene sequence: CDR1 SGDLS, CDR2 YYNGEE. Deletions cut 0 bases from V and 1 base from J, with 11 bases between.

The chain uses TRBV7-9 and TRBJ1-1; D unclear. The V gene lost 4 bases and the J gene lost 11 bases, with 11 bases spanning the gap. This CDR3 has 11 residues. Germline V lookup: CDR1 SEHNR, CDR2 FQNEAQ (reference sequence). CDR3 sequence: CASSSEVLAFF. CDR3 sequence (DNA): TGTGCCAGCAGCTCGGAGGTCCTTGCTTTCTTT.

This clonotype was seen only a few times. This chain uses TRBV20-1 with TRBJ2-1; 9 nucleotides line up with TRBD2. Germline-derived CDR1 and CDR2 are DFQATT and SNEGSKA (reference sequence). The CDR3 runs to 14 residues. Trimming took 6 bases from V and 8 from J; bases not matched to a gene: 11. CDR3 amino acids: CSASGLALTDEQFF. CDR3 DNA: TGCAGTGCCTCGGGACTAGCCCTCACGGATGAGCAGTTCTTC.

This clonotype was counted many times. The rearrangement links TRBV5-1 to TRBJ1-4; 7 bases are a match to TRBD1. Germline trimming cut 4 bases from V and 1 base from J; bases unmatched to any gene: 4. The germline gives CDR1 SGHRS, CDR2 YFSETQ. This CDR3 region has 15 residues. The DNA of the CDR3 is TGCGCCAGCAGCCTACGGACAGGAACTAATGAAAAACTGTTTTTT. Encoded protein: CASSLRTGTNEKLFF.

This clonotype has only a few counts. The rearrangement joins TRBV28 to TRBJ2-1; no definite D call. Trimming shortened V by 0 bases and J by 5 bases, and 2 bases separated the two germline ends. The CDR3 has 12 amino acids. Germline lookup yields CDR1 MDHEN and CDR2 SYDVKM. CDR3 amino acids: CASSLWDNEQFF. Here the CDR3 DNA reads TGTGCCAGCAGTTTATGGGACAATGAGCAGTTCTTC.

This clonotype was recorded many times. The chain is built from TRBV9 and TRBJ1-1; D might be TRBD1 (6 bases). Germline CDR1 is SGDLS and CDR2 is YYNGEE. This CDR3 is 15 amino acids long. Trimming removed 4 bases at V and 5 bases at J, with 18 bases between. CDR3 in amino acids: CASSPESQQGTEAFF. The DNA for the CDR3 is TGTGCCAGCAGCCCAGAAAGCCAGCAGGGGACTGAAGCTTTCTTT.

This clonotype was counted only a few times. The chain couples TRBV5-1 to TRBJ1-1; 9 nucleotides line up with TRBD1. There are 15 residues in the CDR3. Germline V gives CDR1 SGHRS, CDR2 YFSETQ. V was clipped by 3 bases and J by 4 bases; unmatched bases: 7. The CDR3 DNA reads TGCGCCAGCAGCTCGTTGACAGGGGGGGGCACTGAAGCTTTCTTT. Protein sequence: CASSSLTGGGTEAFF.

This clonotype was detected many times. The junction departs from germline at one end; a sequencing error may be responsible. This sequence joins TRBV11-2 and TRBJ2-3, with 8 nucleotides matching TRBD1. The CDR3 spans 16 residues. The germline CDR1 and CDR2 sequences are SGHAT and FQNNGV. Here the CDR3 DNA reads TGTGCCAGCAGCCACGAGTCACCAGGGGGCACGGATACGCAGTATTTT. Protein product: CASSHESPGGTDTQYF.

This clonotype appeared many times. V and J are TRBV5-5 and TRBJ1-5, with 8 bases identical to TRBD1. The germline gives CDR1 SGHKS, CDR2 YYEKEE (reference sequence). The CDR3 is 15 amino acids. The J segment lost 3 bases and the V segment lost 5 bases, leaving 7 bases of the junction unmatched. The CDR3 region is CASRPTGDLNQPQHF. The DNA of the CDR3 is TGTGCCAGCAGGCCGACAGGGGACCTCAATCAGCCCCAGCATTTT.

A few counts support this clonotype. The DNA for the CDR3 is TGCGCCAGCAGCTTGACCCCAGGGGGTAGCACTGAAGCTTTCTTT. It is translated as CASSLTPGGSTEAFF. The V gene is TRBV5-1, the J gene TRBJ1-1, with 7 bases identical to TRBD1. CDR3 length: 15 amino acids. In germline, CDR1 is SGHRS, CDR2 YFSETQ. V shed 1 base and J 4 bases; nucleotides not matched to a gene: 7.